Listed here are 29 T cell receptor beta chains from one sample, sequenced in a study of blood T cell repertoires in COVID-19. The method was immunoSEQ multiplex PCR; TCRdb's version includes in-frame clones alone and lacks a portion of them. The profile shows approximately 280,000 clones, 87% of them singletons. The sample taken for sequencing was PBMCs or T cells enriched from blood (not recorded which). The receptors here all came from a woman aged 40 to 50 who had recovered from COVID-19.

The chain has TRBV19 and TRBJ2-1; 13 bases agree with TRBD2. The trim removed 4 bases at V and 5 bases at J, leaving 5 bases unmatched. CDR3 length: 16 amino acids. Germline V CDR1 and CDR2: LNHDA, SQIVND (reference sequence). This CDR3 reads CASSRAGTSGNNEQFF. The CDR3 bases are TGTGCCAGTAGTAGAGCTGGGACTAGCGGGAACAATGAGCAGTTCTTC.

The V gene is TRBV7-9, the J gene TRBJ2-1; the D gene is possibly TRBD2 (6 bases). V lost 1 base, J lost 7 bases, and 20 bases lay in between. The CDR3 sequence is 17 residues long. Germline CDR1 is SEHNR and CDR2 is FQNEAQ (reference sequence). Here the CDR3 DNA reads TGTGCCAGCAGCTTAGGGCCGGAGCGGGCGAGAGGTAATGAGCAGTTCTTC. Amino acids: CASSLGPERARGNEQFF.

This sequence joins TRBV7-9 and TRBJ2-5; D possibly corresponds to TRBD1 (6 bases). The V end was cut by 1 base, the J end by 5 bases, with 20 bases between. The CDR3 is 17 amino acids. Germline values: CDR1 SEHNR, CDR2 FQNEAQ (reference sequence). The CDR3 spells CASSLGGLAGEMETQYF. CDR3 sequence (DNA): TGTGCCAGCAGCTTAGGGGGTTTGGCAGGGGAGATGGAGACCCAGTACTTC. Variable domain in full (rest from reference TRBV7-9 and TRBJ2-5): DTGVSQNPRHKITKRGQNVTFRCDPISEHNRLYWYRQTLGQGPEFLTYFQNEAQLEKSRLLSDRFSAERPKGSFSTLEIQRTEQGDSAMYLCASSLGGLAGEMETQYFGPGTRLLVL.

V is TRBV12-5 and J is TRBJ2-3, with D possibly TRBD2 on 7 matching bases. The CDR3 loop spans 14 amino acids. Trimming removed 7 bases at V and 6 bases at J, with 17 bases between. The germline gives CDR1 LGHNT, CDR2 FRNRAP. The CDR3 sequence is CASAPRGPGDTQYF. CDR3 in DNA: TGTGCTAGTGCCCCGCGGGGGCCAGGCGATACGCAGTATTTT.

This chain connects TRBV28 to TRBJ2-7; D not resolved. This CDR3 comprises 13 residues. CDR1 and CDR2 (germline): MDHEN, SYDVKM. V lost 5 bases, J lost 1 base, and 9 bases lay in between. CDR3: CASSRDSSYEQYF. CDR3 sequence (DNA): TGTGCCAGCAGTAGAGACTCGTCCTACGAGCAGTACTTC.

The rearrangement links TRBV4-2 to TRBJ1-2; D perhaps matches TRBD1 (5 bases). V lost 4 bases and J 4 bases, leaving 13 bases between the germline ends. There are 14 residues in the CDR3. CDR1 is LGHNA, CDR2 YNFKEQ, per germline. The CDR3: CASSPQQDLYGYTF. As DNA, the CDR3 is TGTGCCAGCAGCCCACAACAGGACCTCTATGGCTACACCTTC.

The gene calls are TRBV28 and TRBJ1-5, with 8 bases matching TRBD1. This CDR3 has 17 residues. Germline V gene lookup returns CDR1 MDHEN and CDR2 SYDVKM. V was clipped by 6 bases and J by 2 bases; unmatched bases: 12. The CDR3 DNA is TGTGCCAGCAGAGATTATCGCACAGGGGGGGGCAATCAGCCCCAGCATTTT. It specifies CASRDYRTGGGNQPQHF. Filled out from reference TRBV28 and TRBJ1-5, the complete variable domain reads DVKVTQSSRYLVKRTGEKVFLECVQDMDHENMFWYRQDPGLGLRLIYFSYDVKMKEKGDIPEGYSVSREKKERFSLILESASTNQTSMYLCASRDYRTGGGNQPQHFGDGTRLSIL.

The chain links TRBV10-1 to TRBJ2-5; weak D call: TRBD2 (6 bases). This CDR3 contains 15 residues. V was shortened by 6 bases and J by 3 bases, with 17 bases between the two germline ends. Looked up from germline, CDR1 is WNHNN and CDR2 is SYGVQD (reference sequence). The CDR3 DNA follows: TGCGCCAGCAGCCCCACGGGAGTCAGGGAAGAGACCCAGTACTTC. Amino acid sequence: CASSPTGVREETQYF.

The chain couples TRBV4-1 to TRBJ2-7; TRBD2 matches 11 bases. This CDR3 has 15 amino acids. Germline V lookup: CDR1 MGHRA, CDR2 YSYEKL. V lost 4 bases, J lost 2 bases, and 4 bases stayed unmatched. The CDR3 here is CASSLGTSGAYEQYF. DNA of the CDR3: TGCGCCAGCAGCCTGGGGACTAGCGGAGCCTACGAGCAGTACTTC.

Regarding this clone: The identical CDR3 is also encoded by other nucleotide sequences in the sample. The genes are TRBV5-4 and TRBJ2-2, with D possibly matching TRBD1 (6 bases). The germline V gene encodes CDR1 SGHNT and CDR2 YYREEE (reference sequence). Trimming stripped 5 bases from V and 1 base from J, with 9 bases between. There are 14 residues in the CDR3. The CDR3 DNA is TGTGCCAGCAGTTCACAGGGGAACACCGGGGAGCTGTTTTTT. This translates into CASSSQGNTGELFF.

Notes on this clone: The sample contains more than one DNA sequence encoding this CDR3. The chain links TRBV5-4 to TRBJ2-5; D possibly corresponds to TRBD1 (5 bases). Germline loops: CDR1 SGHNT, CDR2 YYREEE (reference sequence). CDR3 length: 13 residues. V lost 0 bases and J 2 bases, leaving 5 bases between the germline ends. CDR3 coding DNA: TGTGCCAGCAGCTTGGACAGGCAAGAGACCCAGTACTTC. As protein: CASSLDRQETQYF.

The V call is TRBV19, the J call TRBJ2-6; unclear D gene. The CDR3 extends over 16 amino acids. Germline loops: CDR1 LNHDA, CDR2 SQIVND (reference sequence). Trimming shortened V by 7 bases and J by 2 bases, and 15 bases separated the two germline ends. This CDR3 reads CASTPRRSAGANVLTF. DNA for the CDR3: TGTGCCAGTACCCCTAGAAGGTCTGCTGGGGCCAACGTCCTGACTTTC. Full variable domain (rest looked up from reference TRBV19 and TRBJ2-6): DGGITQSPKYLFRKEGQNVTLSCEQNLNHDAMYWYRQDPGQGLRLIYYSQIVNDFQKGDIAEGYSVSREKKESFPLTVTSAQKNPTAFYLCASTPRRSAGANVLTFGAGSRLTVL.

The chain carries TRBV5-1 and TRBJ1-4; no reliable D call. CDR1 is SGHRS, CDR2 YFSETQ, per germline. This CDR3 comprises 15 residues. V lost 5 bases to trimming and J lost 0 bases, with 11 bases between them. Written as DNA, the CDR3 is TGCGCCAGCAGAAAAACCGGAGCAACTAATGAAAAACTGTTTTTT. Residues: CASRKTGATNEKLFF.

This chain connects TRBV25-1 to TRBJ2-1; 10 nucleotides agree with TRBD2. V was clipped by 0 bases and J by 6 bases; unmatched bases: 2. CDR3 length: 15 residues. From germline, CDR1 is MGHDK and CDR2 SYGVNS. CDR3 nucleotide sequence: TGTGCCAGCAGTGAATACGGACTAGCGGTCAATGAGCAGTTCTTC. It encodes CASSEYGLAVNEQFF.

The chain employs TRBV19 and TRBJ1-2; TRBD1 aligns across 10 bases. This CDR3 is built from 14 residues. The V and J ends lost 6 bases and 4 bases, in that order; junction bases with no gene match: 5. Germline V lookup: CDR1 LNHDA, CDR2 SQIVND (reference sequence). CDR3 protein: CASRGQGRGYGYTF. The CDR3 DNA sequence: TGTGCCAGTAGGGGACAGGGGCGAGGCTATGGCTACACCTTC.

The chain uses TRBV7-2 and TRBJ1-6; 8 bases are shared with TRBD1. The ends lost 5 bases at V and 10 bases at J; junction bases unmatched: 4. The CDR3 length is 13 residues. Germline values: CDR1 SGHTA, CDR2 FQGNSA. The CDR3 DNA follows: TGTGCCAGCAGCCAGGACAGGGACTCACCCCTCCACTTT. Its translation is CASSQDRDSPLHF.

This clone was seen just once. A much bigger clone sits one base away, suggesting this may be a read error. The chain recombines TRBV5-1 with TRBJ2-7; possible D gene TRBD1, 6 bases. This CDR3 region has 14 residues. CDR1 is SGHRS and CDR2 is YFSETQ in the germline V gene. V dropped 0 bases and J dropped 2 bases, with 9 bases sitting between them. In nucleotides, the CDR3 is TGCGCCAGCAGCTTGGTGCAGGGGCCCTACGAGCAGTACTTC. Its translation: CASSLVQGPYEQYF. Looking up the rest from reference TRBV5-1 and TRBJ2-7 gives the full variable domain: KAGVTQTPRYLIKTRGQQVTLSCSPISGHRSVSWYQQTPGQGLQFLFEYFSETQRNKGNFPGRFSGRQFSNSRSEMNVSTLELGDSALYLCASSLVQGPYEQYFGPGTRLTVT.

This clone has only one observation. The chain couples TRBV7-2 to TRBJ2-1; a weak D match, TRBD2 (6 bases). Trimming pared 1 base from V and 6 bases from J, leaving 13 bases between. The CDR3 is made up of 15 amino acids. Germline values: CDR1 SGHTA, CDR2 FQGNSA. Here the CDR3 reads CASSLGSAGFNEQFF. The CDR3 DNA follows: TGTGCCAGCAGCTTAGGGTCGGCGGGGTTCAATGAGCAGTTCTTC.

V gene TRBV28 combines with J gene TRBJ2-3; 7 bases fit TRBD2. The CDR3 has 14 residues. Germline CDR1 and CDR2: MDHEN and SYDVKM. The ends lost 7 bases at V and 2 bases at J; junction bases unmatched: 6. The CDR3 nucleotides are TGTGCCAGCAATCCAGCGGGACTCACAGATACGCAGTATTTT. Translated, it gives CASNPAGLTDTQYF. The whole variable domain, remainder taken from reference TRBV28 and TRBJ2-3, is DVKVTQSSRYLVKRTGEKVFLECVQDMDHENMFWYRQDPGLGLRLIYFSYDVKMKEKGDIPEGYSVSREKKERFSLILESASTNQTSMYLCASNPAGLTDTQYFGPGTRLTVL.

This clone was counted once. This sequence joins TRBV24-1 and TRBJ2-7; D uncertain. The CDR3 extends over 14 amino acids. Germline CDR1 is KGHDR and CDR2 is SFDVKD. V was cut by 3 bases and J by 4 bases, with 12 bases left in between. CDR3 sequence (DNA): TGTGCCACCAGTGATCCCTCGGGTCCGTACGAGCAGTACTTC. Residues: CATSDPSGPYEQYF.

V gene TRBV18 combines with J gene TRBJ2-3, with TRBD2 identical over 8 bases. The J segment lost 4 bases and the V segment lost 0 bases, leaving 6 bases of the junction unmatched. The CDR3 contains 16 residues. CDR1 is KGHSH, CDR2 LQKENI, per germline. CDR3 sequence reads: CASSPPTGGPSDTQYF. CDR3 sequence (DNA): TGTGCCAGCTCACCACCGACGGGAGGGCCGTCAGATACGCAGTATTTT.

To note about this clone: Additional DNA sequences in this sample encode the identical CDR3. The CDR3 DNA reads TGTGCCAGCAGTTTAAGGGGTCAGCCCCAGCATTTT. It codes for CASSLRGQPQHF. The rearrangement links TRBV28 to TRBJ1-5; TRBD1 is a possible D gene (5 bases). Germline CDR1 is MDHEN and CDR2 is SYDVKM. The CDR3 length is 12 residues. The V gene lost 2 bases and the J gene lost 6 bases, with 5 bases spanning the gap.

On this clone: This same CDR3 is encoded by further DNA sequences in the sample. The chain employs TRBV7-2 and TRBJ2-7; D is possibly TRBD2 (5 bases). This CDR3 has 14 amino acids. V dropped 1 base and J dropped 5 bases, with 12 bases sitting between them. From germline, CDR1 is SGHTA and CDR2 FQGNSA. CDR3 sequence (DNA): TGTGCCAGCAGCTTAGGGCTAGCCGGCGACGAGCAGTACTTC. This encodes CASSLGLAGDEQYF.

This chain joins TRBV28 and TRBJ1-5; TRBD1 aligns across 8 bases. The CDR3 covers 16 residues. J was trimmed by 3 bases and V by 5 bases; bases with no gene match: 9. CDR1 is MDHEN, CDR2 SYDVKM, per germline. The CDR3, as DNA: TGTGCCAGCAGTCCCCCGACAGGGGCGACCAATCAGCCCCAGCATTTT. It specifies CASSPPTGATNQPQHF.

This clone came up once. The chain links TRBV7-9 to TRBJ2-7; TRBD2 matches at 12 bases. Germline V gene sequence: CDR1 SEHNR, CDR2 FQNEAQ (reference sequence). The V and J ends lost 4 bases and 6 bases, in that order; junction bases with no gene match: 4. CDR3 length: 14 amino acids. The CDR3 here is CASSWGLAGGEQYF. The CDR3 nucleotides read TGTGCCAGCAGCTGGGGACTAGCGGGCGGCGAGCAGTACTTC.

V usage is TRBV7-2 and J usage is TRBJ1-1; 11 bases fit TRBD1. The CDR3 spans 16 residues. Germline V gene sequence: CDR1 SGHTA, CDR2 FQGNSA. Unmatched junction bases numbered 8, after V lost 3 bases and J lost 5 bases. CDR3: CASSLAGTGGGTEAFF. DNA of the CDR3: TGTGCCAGCAGCTTGGCCGGGACAGGGGGTGGAACTGAAGCTTTCTTT.

The chain is built from TRBV15 and TRBJ2-1; TRBD2 agrees at 8 bases. The CDR3 contains 18 residues. Germline-derived CDR1 and CDR2 are LNHNV and YYDKDF (reference sequence). The V gene end was trimmed by 1 base and the J gene end by 0 bases; junction bases not matched to a gene: 8. The CDR3 coding sequence is TGTGCCACCAGCAGAGGGGGTAGCGGGATAAGCTCCTACAATGAGCAGTTCTTC. Amino acids: CATSRGGSGISSYNEQFF.

The rearrangement links TRBV4-1 to TRBJ2-1, with 16 bases matching TRBD2. Germline CDR1 reads MGHRA; CDR2 reads YSYEKL. The V gene end was trimmed by 7 bases and the J gene end by 2 bases; junction bases not matched to a gene: 14. CDR3 length: 20 residues. The CDR3 reads CASTPSFGTSGRATYNEQFF. The CDR3 coding sequence is TGCGCCAGCACCCCAAGTTTCGGGACTAGCGGGAGGGCCACCTACAATGAGCAGTTCTTC.

The chain recombines TRBV10-3 with TRBJ2-1; 12 bases match TRBD1. In germline, CDR1 is ENHRY, CDR2 SYGVKD. With 6 bases clipped from V and 6 bases from J, the junction kept 6 bases outside the gene matches. The CDR3 spans 15 residues. This chain's CDR3 is CAISSGTGGSNEQFF. The DNA for the CDR3 is TGTGCCATCAGCTCCGGGACAGGGGGCTCCAATGAGCAGTTCTTC.